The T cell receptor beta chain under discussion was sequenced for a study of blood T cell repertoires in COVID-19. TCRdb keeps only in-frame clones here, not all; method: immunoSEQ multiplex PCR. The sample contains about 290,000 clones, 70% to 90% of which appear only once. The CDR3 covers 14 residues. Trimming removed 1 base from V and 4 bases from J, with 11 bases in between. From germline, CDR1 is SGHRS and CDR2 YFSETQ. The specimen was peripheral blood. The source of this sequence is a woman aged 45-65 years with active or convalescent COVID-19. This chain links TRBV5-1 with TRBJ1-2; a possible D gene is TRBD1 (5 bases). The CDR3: CASSLQGGSYGYTF. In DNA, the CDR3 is TGCGCCAGCAGCTTGCAGGGCGGTTCCTATGGCTACACCTTC.